These T cell receptor beta chains were read from a single sample in a study of technical replicates of blood from a few donors. The data were produced by immunoSEQ multiplex PCR, yet TCRdb's version contains in-frame clones alone and is incomplete. The data contain some 77,000 clones, about 91% of them seen just once; the ten biggest clones take up about 0.39%. The sequenced material came from T cells isolated from PBMCs. These receptors all come from a human donor in good health. CDR3s include the opening cysteine and the closing phenylalanine or tryptophan. The D gene is left open where the match is weak. Only part of the rows carry a size: once, few, many, or a class if the clone is expanded.

>TRBD2|15|TRBV18|TRBJ2-7|-
TGTGCCAGCTCACCACCCTCTAGCGGGAGCCACGAGCAGTACTTC
CASSPPSSGSHEQYF
>TRBD1|16|TRBV28|TRBJ1-4|-
TGTGCCAGCAGTTCATATACCGGGACAGTGAATGAAAAACTGTTTTTT
CASSSYTGTVNEKLFF
>TRBD1|14|TRBV7-3|TRBJ2-5|-
TGTGCCAGCAGCACCGGGACAGGGGGGGAGACCCAGTACTTC
CASSTGTGGETQYF
>-|15|TRBV10-3|TRBJ1-1|few
TGTGCCATCAGTGAGTCTGGCGGGCTGAACACTGAAGCTTTCTTT
CAISESGGLNTEAFF
>-|14|TRBV10-3|TRBJ2-6|-
TGTGCCATCAATTCCGGGTCTGGGGCCAACGTCCTGACTTTC
CAINSGSGANVLTF
>TRBD1|14|TRBV19|TRBJ1-2|-
TGTGCCAGTCGGGACAGGGACTCGATTTATGGCTACACCTTC
CASRDRDSIYGYTF
>-|16|TRBV11-2|TRBJ2-5|once
TGTGCCAGCAGCTTAGTTCGTATCGGGAGACTGGCGACCCAGTACTTC
CASSLVRIGRLATQYF
>-|14|TRBV4-1|TRBJ2-2|-
TGCGCCAGCAGCCCGAGGACTCTCCACGGGGAGCTGTTTTTT
CASSPRTLHGELFF
>-|13|TRBV28|TRBJ2-5|-
TGTGCCAGCAGTTCGACAGGAAGAGAGACCCAGTACTTC
CASSSTGRETQYF
>-|16|TRBV7-9|TRBJ1-2|once
TGTGCCAGCAGCTTAGTTACGGGGGGCCTCAACTATGGCTACACCTTC
CASSLVTGGLNYGYTF
>TRBD1|14|TRBV9|TRBJ1-3|-
TGTGCCAGCAGCCCCACAGGGGCTGGAAACACCATATATTTT
CASSPTGAGNTIYF
>-|11|TRBV28|TRBJ1-5|few
TGTGCCAGCAGTCAGAATCAGCCCCAGCATTTT
CASSQNQPQHF
>-|14|TRBV7-2|TRBJ1-1|-
TGTGCCAGCAGCGTTCAGGGTTTCTCCACTGAAGCTTTCTTT
CASSVQGFSTEAFF
>-|15|TRBV2|TRBJ2-7|-
TGTGCCAGCAGTGGAGACTCCCTGGCTTTCTACGAGCAGTACTTC
CASSGDSLAFYEQYF
>-|15|TRBV4-3|TRBJ2-7|-
TGCGCCAGCAGCCAAGACGGCGGGATCCGATACGAGCAGTACTTC
CASSQDGGIRYEQYF
>-|14|TRBV7-8|TRBJ2-5|-
TGTGCCAGCAGCTTAGTAGGGGGTGCGGAGACCCAGTACTTC
CASSLVGGAETQYF
>TRBD1|14|TRBV5-1|TRBJ1-5|-
TGCGCCAGCAGCTCGGGGACAGCGAATCAGCCCCAGCATTTT
CASSSGTANQPQHF